The 10 T cell receptor beta chains below come from one sample, sequenced in a study of T cell changes during pregnancy in multiple sclerosis (dated 2019 in TCRdb). The library was made by the immunoSEQ multiplex PCR assay. Sourced from immuneACCESS, this table was stored by TCRdb with only in-frame sequences that have V and J called. A share of the clones is absent; for the studies checked, an unresolved V gene accounts for under half, and the remainder has no known explanation. In this sample the table shows about 57,000 clones, around nine tenths of which occur a single time. Less than 2.5% of the sample is taken by the ten largest. Specimen: peripheral blood, collected in the first trimester of pregnancy. These TCRs come from a female donor in good health, enrolled as a control in a pregnancy study.

V usage is TRBV19 and J usage is TRBJ2-1; a weak D match, TRBD1 (5 bases). The CDR3 is made up of 12 amino acids. V lost 6 bases and J 4 bases, leaving 7 bases between the germline ends. Germline-derived CDR1 and CDR2 are LNHDA and SQIVND (reference sequence). The CDR3 loop is CASSDRYNEQFF. CDR3 in DNA: TGTGCCAGTAGCGACAGATACAATGAGCAGTTCTTC.

V gene TRBV11-2 combines with J gene TRBJ2-7; unclear D gene. This CDR3 contains 12 residues. The germline gives CDR1 SGHAT, CDR2 FQNNGV. The V end was cut by 1 base, the J end by 3 bases, with 4 bases between. CDR3 amino acids: CASSLAGYEQYF. In nucleotides, the CDR3 is TGTGCCAGCAGCTTAGCCGGCTACGAGCAGTACTTC. Variable domain in full (rest from reference TRBV11-2 and TRBJ2-7): EAGVAQSPRYKIIEKRQSVAFWCNPISGHATLYWYQQILGQGPKLLIQFQNNGVVDDSQLPKDRFSAERLKGVDSTLKIQPAKLEDSAVYLCASSLAGYEQYFGPGTRLTVT.

The rearrangement uses TRBV9 and TRBJ2-2; D is perhaps TRBD2 (7 bases). The CDR3 sequence is 15 residues long. Germline V gene lookup returns CDR1 SGDLS and CDR2 YYNGEE. V was pared by 4 bases and J by 4 bases, with 14 bases between. The CDR3 nucleotides are TGTGCCAGCAGCCTAGGGGGAGGGAGCACCGGGGAGCTGTTTTTT. Its protein is CASSLGGGSTGELFF.

The chain employs TRBV27 and TRBJ2-7; TRBD2 might be the D (5 bases). V was clipped by 0 bases and J by 4 bases, with 7 bases between them. The CDR3 covers 13 residues. Germline CDR1 MNHEY, CDR2 SMNVEV (reference sequence). CDR3 loop: CASSLSRLYEQYF. The CDR3 DNA follows: TGTGCCAGCAGTTTATCCCGACTATACGAGCAGTACTTC.

This clone was recorded once. The CDR3 here is CASSVDVGGYNEQFF. The CDR3 DNA reads TGTGCCAGCAGCGTAGATGTCGGGGGCTACAATGAGCAGTTCTTC. The chain carries TRBV9 and TRBJ2-1; maybe TRBD2 (6 bases). CDR1 and CDR2 (germline): SGDLS, YYNGEE. This CDR3 comprises 15 residues. The V and J ends lost 0 bases and 3 bases respectively, with 10 bases between them.

V and J are TRBV2 and TRBJ2-7; maybe TRBD1 (6 bases). The germline gives CDR1 SNHLY, CDR2 FYNNEI. There are 12 residues in the CDR3. Trimming took off 10 bases at V and 6 bases at J, with 16 bases between the two ends. The CDR3, as DNA: TGTGCCACCGTAACACAGGGTGCCGAGCAGTACTTC. Its protein is CATVTQGAEQYF.

The chain combines TRBV6-5 with TRBJ1-1; D may be TRBD1 (5 bases). The ends were cut back, 4 bases at V and 1 base at J, with 13 bases in the middle. This CDR3 has 15 residues. Per the germline V gene, CDR1 is MNHEY and CDR2 is SVGAGI. The CDR3 DNA sequence: TGTGCCAGCAGTTTTTCGACAGTGGGGAACACTGAAGCTTTCTTT. As protein: CASSFSTVGNTEAFF.

V and J are TRBV7-2 and TRBJ2-3, with no clear D. The CDR3 contains 11 residues. Trimming took 4 bases from V and 3 from J, leaving 2 bases between them. The germline CDR1 and CDR2 sequences are SGHTA and FQGNSA. CDR3 residues: CASSSTDTQYF. The CDR3 coding sequence is TGTGCCAGCAGCTCAACAGATACGCAGTATTTT.

This chain links TRBV19 with TRBJ1-3, with D possibly being TRBD1 (6 bases). The V end was cut by 5 bases, the J end by 2 bases, with 10 bases between. The CDR3 runs to 14 residues. Germline CDR1 is LNHDA and CDR2 is SQIVND (reference sequence). This CDR3 reads CASSHREPGNTIYF. The CDR3 region has the DNA TGTGCCAGTAGTCACAGGGAACCTGGAAACACCATATATTTT.

Of note for this clone: The junction and the germline gene differ at one end; a read error may be behind it. The chain carries TRBV2 and TRBJ1-3, with TRBD1 identical over 8 bases. In germline, CDR1 is SNHLY, CDR2 FYNNEI. The CDR3 runs to 16 residues. CDR3 protein: CASREGTGVPGNTIYF. DNA of the CDR3: TGTGCCAGCAGGGAAGGGACAGGAGTCCCTGGAAACACCATATATTTT.